Listed below are T cell receptor beta chains from one sample, sequenced in a study of OX40 agonist ivuxolimab in advanced cancers. Using immunoSEQ multiplex PCR, the repertoire was profiled, and TCRdb retains in-frame clones only, with some absent. In the table there are 90,000 to 100,000 clones, about nine tenths of which are singletons. The sample in question was CD4+ or CD8+ T cells sorted from blood, obtained in a trial of the OX40 agonist ivuxolimab. Source of these receptors: an adult with an advanced solid tumor such as melanoma, head and neck, liver or kidney cancer. Both conserved end residues are part of each CDR3. Fields, in order: J gene, V gene, D gene, clone size, CDR3 DNA, CDR3 protein. D genes are given only for firm matches. Clone size appears in some rows only: once, few, many, or a class for an expanded clone.

>TRBJ2-1|TRBV4-2|.|.
TGTGCCAGCAGGTCAGGGCTAGGAGTTTCGGAGGAGCAGTTCTTC
CASRSGLGVSEEQFF
>TRBJ2-1|TRBV4-2|TRBD2|.
TGTGCCAGCAGCCGCACCGGACTAGCGGTCGACAATGAGCAGTTCTTC
CASSRTGLAVDNEQFF
>TRBJ2-3|TRBV4-1|TRBD2|.
TGCGCCAGCAGCCAAGGAATAGGGACTAGCGGGAGATCAGGGAATACGCAGTATTTT
CASSQGIGTSGRSGNTQYF
>TRBJ2-1|TRBV12-5|TRBD2|.
TGTGCTAGTGGTTTGAGACTAGCGGGAGAGCAGTTCTTC
CASGLRLAGEQFF
>TRBJ1-2|TRBV6-5|.|.
TGTGCCAGCCGAAAGAAGGGGAACTATGGCTACACCTTC
CASRKKGNYGYTF
>TRBJ1-4|TRBV7-9|TRBD1|.
TGTGCCAGCAGCCAGGGACAGGGAAATGAAAAACTGTTTTTT
CASSQGQGNEKLFF
>TRBJ1-3|TRBV7-2|TRBD1|.
TGTGCCAGCAGCACGGGACAGGCTGGAAACACCATATATTTT
CASSTGQAGNTIYF
>TRBJ1-1|TRBV2|.|once
TGTGCCAGCAGTGAAGCGCCTCGCCAGGCCACTGAAGCTTTCTTT
CASSEAPRQATEAFF
>TRBJ2-1|TRBV2|.|.
TGTGCCAGTACCGGAGGGTTCTCCTACAATGAGCAGTTCTTC
CASTGGFSYNEQFF
>TRBJ2-3|TRBV2|.|.
TGTGCCAGCAGTGAAGGTAGCGTAAGCACAGATACGCAGTATTTT
CASSEGSVSTDTQYF
>TRBJ2-7|TRBV28|.|once
TGTGCCAGCAGTAAAAGGTTCTCCTACGAGCAGTACTTC
CASSKRFSYEQYF
>TRBJ2-3|TRBV10-3|TRBD2|.
TGTGCCATCAGTGTATCTAGGAGCGGGGGTCTCACAGATACGCAGTATTTT
CAISVSRSGGLTDTQYF
>TRBJ1-5|TRBV19|TRBD1|.
TGTGCCAGTTTACAGGGGAGCAGTCAGCCCCAGCATTTT
CASLQGSSQPQHF
>TRBJ1-2|TRBV28|.|.
TGTGCCAGCAGTTTGGAAGGATATGGCTACACCTTC
CASSLEGYGYTF
>TRBJ1-5|TRBV10-3|.|.
TGTGCCATCAGTGCCGCGGGGGGGGACAATCAGCCCCAGCATTTT
CAISAAGGDNQPQHF
>TRBJ2-7|TRBV5-4|TRBD2|.
TGTGCCAGCAGGTTAGCGGGAGGGCCACTAGCCGAGCAGTACTTC
CASRLAGGPLAEQYF
>TRBJ2-1|TRBV19|.|.
TGTGCCAGTAATTCATGGGCTAGCGGTAGGGGGAATGAGCAGTTCTTC
CASNSWASGRGNEQFF
>TRBJ1-2|TRBV29-1|TRBD1|.
TGCAGCGTCCGACAGGGGAGCTATGGCTACACCTTC
CSVRQGSYGYTF
>TRBJ2-5|TRBV7-9|.|.
TGTGCCAGCAGCTTTGTGCCTGGAGAGACCCAGTACTTC
CASSFVPGETQYF
>TRBJ2-3|TRBV7-3|TRBD2|.
TGTGCCAGCAGCTTAGGCGGGAGGGAGGTAGATACGCAGTATTTT
CASSLGGREVDTQYF
>TRBJ1-2|TRBV4-2|.|.
TGTGCCAGCAGCCAAGATAAGAATGCTAACTATGGCTACACCTTC
CASSQDKNANYGYTF
>TRBJ1-3|TRBV7-2|.|.
TGTGCCAGCAGCTCGGGCCCTAGGGGAAACACCATATATTTT
CASSSGPRGNTIYF
>TRBJ1-5|TRBV7-2|.|once
TGTGCCAGCAACCGCGCGCAGGGCGATCAGCCCCAGCATTTT
CASNRAQGDQPQHF
>TRBJ2-3|TRBV4-2|TRBD2|.
TGTGCCAGCAGCCAAGGAGCGGGAACCGGAAATACGCAGTATTTT
CASSQGAGTGNTQYF
>TRBJ2-1|TRBV6-4|TRBD1|.
TGTGCCAGCAGTGCGGGACAGGACGGGAATGAGCAGTTCTTC
CASSAGQDGNEQFF
>TRBJ2-3|TRBV11-1|.|once
TGTGCCAGCAGCCCCGGAGGGGGGACAGATACGCAGTATTTT
CASSPGGGTDTQYF
>TRBJ2-5|TRBV7-8|.|few
TGTGCCAGCAGCCTGGGACTCGGGGAGACCCAGTACTTC
CASSLGLGETQYF
>TRBJ1-2|TRBV28|.|.
TGTGCCAGCAGGGACAGAACTAACTATGGCTACACCTTC
CASRDRTNYGYTF
>TRBJ2-3|TRBV7-3|.|once
TGTGCCAGCAGCTCTGGACAGTTTACAGATACGCAGTATTTT
CASSSGQFTDTQYF
>TRBJ1-5|TRBV7-2|.|once
TGTGCCAGCAGCCCCCCGGGACCAAATCAGCCCCAGCATTTT
CASSPPGPNQPQHF
>TRBJ2-4|TRBV19|.|.
TGTGCCAGTAGTCCGCAGGGTACCCTAGCTGCAAACATTCAGTACTTC
CASSPQGTLAANIQYF
>TRBJ1-2|TRBV29-1|TRBD1|few
TGCAGCGGGGCTGGCGGACAGGGGGGCTATGGCTACACCTTC
CSGAGGQGGYGYTF
>TRBJ1-1|TRBV30|.|few
TGTGCCTGGAGTGTTGAGGGGTACACTGAAGCTTTCTTT
CAWSVEGYTEAFF
>TRBJ2-7|TRBV29-1|.|.
TGCAGCGTTGCGGGGAGCTCCTACGAGCAGTACTTC
CSVAGSSYEQYF
>TRBJ2-1|TRBV11-2|.|.
TGTGCCAGCAGCTTAGTTGGGGGTGAGCAGTTCTTC
CASSLVGGEQFF
>TRBJ2-6|TRBV6-1|.|.
TGTGCCAGCGGTGGCATGAGGGCCAACGTCCTGACTTTC
CASGGMRANVLTF
>TRBJ2-5|TRBV7-2|.|.
TGTGCCAGCAGCTTAGTCGCAGAGACCCAGTACTTC
CASSLVAETQYF
>TRBJ2-1|TRBV27|TRBD2|.
TGTGCCAGCAGTTCGGGACTAGCGGGCCCCAGGGGGCAGTTCTTC
CASSSGLAGPRGQFF
>TRBJ2-7|TRBV27|.|.
TGTGCCAGCAACTTAGCGAATTTCTACGAGCAGTACTTC
CASNLANFYEQYF
>TRBJ1-2|TRBV6-5|.|.
TGTGCCAGCAGTTACTCGTCGACACGGATTGGACGCTACACCTTC
CASSYSSTRIGRYTF